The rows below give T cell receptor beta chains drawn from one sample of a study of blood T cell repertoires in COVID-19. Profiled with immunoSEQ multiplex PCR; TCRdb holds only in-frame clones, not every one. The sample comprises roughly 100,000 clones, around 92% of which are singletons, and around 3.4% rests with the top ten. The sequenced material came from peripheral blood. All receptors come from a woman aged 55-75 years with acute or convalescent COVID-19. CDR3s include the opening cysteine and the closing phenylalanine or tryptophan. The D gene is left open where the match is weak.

CDR3: CASSLRVSGTAYYEQYF; DNA: TGTGCCAGCAGCCTTCGGGTCTCCGGGACTGCGTACTACGAGCAGTACTTC; J: TRBJ2-7; D: .; V: TRBV7-2
CDR3: CASSPEAGLITESFF; DNA: TGTGCCAGCAGCCCAGAAGCGGGACTGATCACTGAATCTTTCTTT; J: TRBJ1-1; D: .; V: TRBV7-9
CDR3: CASSQVTSVERSSYEQYF; DNA: TGTGCCAGCAGCCAAGTGACTAGCGTGGAGAGGAGCTCCTACGAGCAGTACTTC; J: TRBJ2-7; D: TRBD2; V: TRBV3-1/TRBV3-2
CDR3: CASSPTAGTSGKDTQYF; DNA: TGTGCCAGCAGCCCAACCGCCGGGACTAGCGGGAAGGATACGCAGTATTTT; J: TRBJ2-3; D: TRBD2; V: TRBV5-4
CDR3: CASSHGTARNQPQHF; DNA: TGTGCCAGCTCACACGGGACAGCTCGGAATCAGCCCCAGCATTTT; J: TRBJ1-5; D: TRBD1; V: TRBV18
CDR3: CASSQRGGPTGELFF; DNA: TGTGCCAGCAGCCAAAGGGGAGGCCCCACCGGGGAGCTGTTTTTT; J: TRBJ2-2; D: .; V: TRBV3-1/TRBV3-2
CDR3: CASSQVLWTEAFF; DNA: TGTGCCAGCAGCCAAGTACTGTGGACTGAAGCTTTCTTT; J: TRBJ1-1; D: .; V: TRBV3-1/TRBV3-2
CDR3: CASGDRSSGNTIYF; DNA: TGTGCCAGCGGGGACAGAAGCTCTGGAAACACCATATATTTT; J: TRBJ1-3; D: TRBD1; V: TRBV6-5
CDR3: CASSDRPGPGELFF; DNA: TGCGCCAGCAGTGATAGGCCTGGGCCCGGGGAGCTGTTTTTT; J: TRBJ2-2; D: .; V: TRBV10-1
CDR3: CAISAQGSTDTQYF; DNA: TGTGCCATCAGTGCCCAGGGAAGCACAGATACGCAGTATTTT; J: TRBJ2-3; D: .; V: TRBV10-3
CDR3: CASSLYKSNSPLHF; DNA: TGTGCCAGCAGCTTATACAAATCTAATTCACCCCTCCACTTT; J: TRBJ1-6; D: .; V: TRBV7-2
CDR3: CASSLKGLAGEGNEQFF; DNA: TGTGCCAGCAGCTTGAAGGGTCTAGCGGGGGAAGGGAATGAGCAGTTCTTC; J: TRBJ2-1; D: TRBD2; V: TRBV11-3
CDR3: CASSLVSQGNYGYTF; DNA: TGTGCCAGCAGCTTAGTTTCCCAGGGAAACTATGGCTACACCTTC; J: TRBJ1-2; D: .; V: TRBV7-8
CDR3: CARPRCYGYTF; DNA: TGTGCCAGGCCTAGATGCTATGGCTACACCTTC; J: TRBJ1-2; D: .; V: TRBV6-4
CDR3: CATSPKRTGESFF; DNA: TGTGCCACCAGCCCCAAGCGGACAGGCGAGTCTTTCTTT; J: TRBJ1-1; D: TRBD1; V: TRBV15
CDR3: CASSVWGQGLDTGELFF; DNA: TGTGCCAGCAGCGTTTGGGGACAGGGGTTAGACACCGGGGAGCTGTTTTTT; J: TRBJ2-2; D: TRBD1; V: TRBV9
CDR3: CASSAGGVAYEQYF; DNA: TGTGCCAGCAGTGCCGGCGGGGTAGCCTACGAGCAGTACTTC; J: TRBJ2-7; D: .; V: TRBV6-6
CDR3: CASSSLDSHQGRYGYTF; DNA: TGTGCCAGCAGCTCCCTAGACAGCCACCAGGGCCGCTATGGCTACACCTTC; J: TRBJ1-2; D: .; V: TRBV7-9